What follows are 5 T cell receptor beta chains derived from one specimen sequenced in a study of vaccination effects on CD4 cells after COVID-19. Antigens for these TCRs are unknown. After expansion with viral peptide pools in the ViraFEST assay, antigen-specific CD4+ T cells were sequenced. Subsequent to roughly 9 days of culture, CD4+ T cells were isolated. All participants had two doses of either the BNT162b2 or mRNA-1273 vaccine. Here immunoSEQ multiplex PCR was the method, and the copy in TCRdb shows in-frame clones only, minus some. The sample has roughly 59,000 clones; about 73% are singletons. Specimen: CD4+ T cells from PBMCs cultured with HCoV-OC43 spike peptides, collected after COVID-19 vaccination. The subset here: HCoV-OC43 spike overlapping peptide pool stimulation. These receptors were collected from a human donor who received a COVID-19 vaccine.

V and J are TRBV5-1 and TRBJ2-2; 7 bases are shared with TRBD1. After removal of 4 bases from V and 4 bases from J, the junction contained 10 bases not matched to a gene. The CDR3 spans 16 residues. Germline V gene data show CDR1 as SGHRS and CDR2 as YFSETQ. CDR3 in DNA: TGCGCCAGCAGCCCTAACAGGGGCCTGACCACCGGGGAGCTGTTTTTT. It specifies CASSPNRGLTTGELFF.

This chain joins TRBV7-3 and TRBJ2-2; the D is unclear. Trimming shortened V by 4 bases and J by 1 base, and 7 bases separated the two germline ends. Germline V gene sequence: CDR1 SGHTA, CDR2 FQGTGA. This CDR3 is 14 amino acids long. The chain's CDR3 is CASSSSRNTGELFF. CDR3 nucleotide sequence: TGTGCCAGCAGCTCCTCCCGGAACACCGGGGAGCTGTTTTTT.

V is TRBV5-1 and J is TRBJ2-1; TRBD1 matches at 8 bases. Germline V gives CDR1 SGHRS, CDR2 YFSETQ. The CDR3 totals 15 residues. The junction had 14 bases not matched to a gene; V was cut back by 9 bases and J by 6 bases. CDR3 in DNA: TGCGCCACCCGGTCCGGGACAGGTAGTACCAATGAGCAGTTCTTC. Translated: CATRSGTGSTNEQFF.

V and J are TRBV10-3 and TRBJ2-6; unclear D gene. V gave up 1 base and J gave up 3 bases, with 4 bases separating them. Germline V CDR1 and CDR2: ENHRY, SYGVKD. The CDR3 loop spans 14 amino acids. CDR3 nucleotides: TGTGCCATCAGTGAGTTAGGTGGGGCCAACGTCCTGACTTTC. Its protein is CAISELGGANVLTF.

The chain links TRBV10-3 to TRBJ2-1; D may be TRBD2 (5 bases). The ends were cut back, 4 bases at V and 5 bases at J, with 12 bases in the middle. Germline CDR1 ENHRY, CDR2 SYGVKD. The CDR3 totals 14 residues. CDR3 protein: CAISGGQYNNEQFF. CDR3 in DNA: TGTGCCATCAGTGGAGGGCAGTATAACAATGAGCAGTTCTTC.